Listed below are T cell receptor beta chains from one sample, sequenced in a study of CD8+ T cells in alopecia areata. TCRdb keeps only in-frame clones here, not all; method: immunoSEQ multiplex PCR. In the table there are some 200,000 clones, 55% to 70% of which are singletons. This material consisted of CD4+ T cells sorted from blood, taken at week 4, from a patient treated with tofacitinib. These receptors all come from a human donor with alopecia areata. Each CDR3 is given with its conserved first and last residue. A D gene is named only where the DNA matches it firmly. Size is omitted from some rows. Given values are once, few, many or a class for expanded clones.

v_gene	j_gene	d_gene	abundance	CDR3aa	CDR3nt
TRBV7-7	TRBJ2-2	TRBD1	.	CASSSGQGTNTGELFF	TGTGCTAGCAGCTCAGGACAGGGGACCAACACCGGGGAGCTGTTTTTT
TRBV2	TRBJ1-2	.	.	CASSRQHVFF	TGTGCCAGCAGTCGACAGCACGTCTTCTTC
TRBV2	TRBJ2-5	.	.	CASRDQGGETQYF	TGTGCCAGCAGGGATCAGGGTGGGGAGACCCAGTACTTC
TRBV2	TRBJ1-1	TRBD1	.	CASSERDRVDTEAFF	TGTGCCAGCAGTGAAAGGGACAGGGTGGACACTGAAGCTTTCTTT
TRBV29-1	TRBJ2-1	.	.	CSVRRRGEQFF	TGCAGCGTACGAAGACGCGGTGAGCAGTTCTTC
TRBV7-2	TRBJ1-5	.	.	CASSLAHPGVNQPQHF	TGTGCCAGCAGCTTAGCGCACCCAGGGGTCAATCAGCCCCAGCATTTT
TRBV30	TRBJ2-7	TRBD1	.	CAWSVQGATYEQYF	TGTGCCTGGAGTGTGCAGGGGGCGACCTACGAGCAGTACTTC
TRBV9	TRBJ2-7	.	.	CASSVGAANYEQYF	TGTGCCAGCAGCGTAGGTGCGGCGAACTACGAGCAGTACTTC
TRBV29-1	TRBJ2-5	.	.	CSVVLGYETQYF	TGCAGCGTTGTTTTGGGATACGAGACCCAGTACTTC
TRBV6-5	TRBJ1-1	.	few	CASSYSRGGRDTEAFF	TGTGCCAGCAGTTACTCGCGGGGGGGCCGGGACACTGAAGCTTTCTTT
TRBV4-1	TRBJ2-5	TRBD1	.	CASSRFPGQFHETQYF	TGCGCCAGCAGCCGCTTCCCGGGACAGTTTCACGAGACCCAGTACTTC
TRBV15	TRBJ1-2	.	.	CATSRDEGLSYGYTF	TGTGCCACCAGCAGAGATGAGGGTCTCTCCTATGGCTACACCTTC
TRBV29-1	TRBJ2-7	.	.	CSVDRGRSTYEQYF	TGCAGCGTTGATCGCGGTCGGAGCACCTACGAGCAGTACTTC
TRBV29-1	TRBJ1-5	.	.	CSVEAEQGRIQPQHF	TGCAGCGTTGAAGCCGAGCAGGGGAGAATTCAGCCCCAGCATTTT
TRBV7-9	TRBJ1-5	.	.	CASSLQGGIQPQHF	TGTGCCAGCAGCTTGCAGGGTGGAATACAGCCCCAGCATTTT
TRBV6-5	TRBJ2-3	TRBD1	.	CASSYPTGGSADTQYF	TGTGCCAGCAGTTACCCGACAGGGGGCAGTGCAGATACGCAGTATTTT
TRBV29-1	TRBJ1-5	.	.	CSVEDSPNQPQHF	TGCAGCGTTGAGGACAGCCCCAATCAGCCCCAGCATTTT